The 10 T cell receptor beta chains given below trace back to one sample, sequenced in a study of CD8+ T cells in alopecia areata. Following extraction, RNA underwent reverse transcription to cDNA, which served as the sequencing template. Clones were sequenced by immunoSEQ multiplex PCR, and TCRdb holds only the in-frame ones, with some missing. Here the sample spans hundreds of thousands of clones, under 80% being singletons. Sequencing used CD4+ T cells sorted from blood, obtained at week 0. Receptor source: a human donor with alopecia areata.

The chain carries TRBV30 and TRBJ1-5; possibly TRBD1 for D (5 bases). The CDR3 length is 15 residues. The V end lost 4 bases, the J end lost 2 bases, and 15 bases lay between the germline ends. Germline CDR1 GTSNPN, CDR2 SVGIG (reference sequence). CDR3 nucleotide sequence: TGTGCCTGGACTATGCTTGGAGGGGGCAATCAGCCCCAGCATTTT. This gives the protein CAWTMLGGGNQPQHF.

The J gene is TRBJ2-2, the V gene TRBV2; 7 nucleotides match TRBD1. The CDR3 is made up of 15 amino acids. Germline V gene data show CDR1 as SNHLY and CDR2 as FYNNEI. J was trimmed by 1 base and V by 6 bases; bases with no gene match: 5. Here the CDR3 DNA reads TGTGCCAGCAGCGCGACAGGGATGAACACCGGGGAGCTGTTTTTT. This translates into CASSATGMNTGELFF.

The rearrangement links TRBV7-9 to TRBJ1-2; 12 nucleotides line up with TRBD1. Germline V gene sequence: CDR1 SEHNR, CDR2 FQNEAQ (reference sequence). CDR3 length: 15 residues. The V gene end was trimmed by 5 bases and the J gene end by 4 bases; junction bases not matched to a gene: 5. DNA for the CDR3: TGTGCCAGCAGCCTCGGGACAGGGGGCTCCTATGGCTACACCTTC. It is translated as CASSLGTGGSYGYTF.

V is TRBV9 and J is TRBJ2-3, with 7 bases aligning to TRBD2. The CDR3 totals 13 residues. Germline trimming cut 0 bases from V and 14 bases from J; bases unmatched to any gene: 9. Germline CDR1 and CDR2: SGDLS and YYNGEE. DNA for the CDR3: TGTGCCAGCAGCGTAGATGAGCGGGGTGGCGCGTATTTT. Residues: CASSVDERGGAYF.

This clone showed up just a few times. The V and J genes are TRBV5-4 and TRBJ1-6; 7 nucleotides agree with TRBD1. The V and J ends lost 1 base and 8 bases, in that order; junction bases with no gene match: 0. The germline V gene encodes CDR1 SGHNT and CDR2 YYREEE (reference sequence). This CDR3 spans 13 amino acids. The CDR3: CASSLTGDSPLHF. The CDR3 DNA reads TGTGCCAGCAGCTTGACAGGGGATTCACCCCTCCACTTT.

The gene calls are TRBV7-6 and TRBJ1-2; TRBD1 agrees at 9 bases. From germline, CDR1 is SGHVS and CDR2 FNYEAQ. The CDR3 is made up of 16 amino acids. J gave up 4 bases and V 5 bases, and 11 bases lay outside the gene matches. CDR3 amino acids: CASSLRTGVDVYGYTF. The CDR3 DNA reads as TGTGCCAGCAGCCTCCGGACAGGGGTAGATGTCTATGGCTACACCTTC.

As concerns this clone: This same CDR3 is encoded by further DNA sequences in the sample. V and J are TRBV9 and TRBJ2-5, with unresolved D. The germline V and J ends were trimmed by 0 bases and 4 bases, with 1 base remaining between them. The CDR3 length is 11 residues. CDR1 is SGDLS, CDR2 YYNGEE, per germline. This CDR3 reads CASSVAETQYF. CDR3 bases: TGTGCCAGCAGCGTAGCAGAGACCCAGTACTTC.

The V gene is TRBV29-1, the J gene TRBJ1-2; TRBD1 agrees at 10 bases. The CDR3 length is 12 residues. Germline V lookup: CDR1 SQVTM, CDR2 ANQGSEA. CDR3 sequence reads: CRVGQGNYGYTF. The DNA for the CDR3 is TGCAGGGTGGGACAGGGGAACTATGGCTACACCTTC.

The V and J genes are TRBV19 and TRBJ2-7; no firm D call. The V gene lost 7 bases and the J gene lost 0 bases, with 13 bases spanning the gap. The CDR3 runs to 14 residues. Germline V gene sequence: CDR1 LNHDA, CDR2 SQIVND (reference sequence). Here the CDR3 reads CASNRAAGSYEQYF. In DNA form, the CDR3 reads TGTGCCAGTAATCGGGCAGCCGGCTCCTACGAGCAGTACTTC. Combining the CDR3 with reference TRBV19 and TRBJ2-7 gives the whole variable domain DGGITQSPKYLFRKEGQNVTLSCEQNLNHDAMYWYRQDPGQGLRLIYYSQIVNDFQKGDIAEGYSVSREKKESFPLTVTSAQKNPTAFYLCASNRAAGSYEQYFGPGTRLTVT.

DNA of the CDR3: TGTGCCAGCACTCGGACGGAGAGGTGGGGCTACACCTTC. Its protein is CASTRTERWGYTF. The V and J genes are TRBV13 and TRBJ1-2, with D unresolved. The CDR3 is 13 residues long. Trimming left V 7 bases short and J 8 bases short, with 17 bases between. Germline lookup yields CDR1 PRHDT and CDR2 FYEKMQ (reference sequence).